The 15 T cell receptor beta chains reported below all come from one sample, sequenced in a study of shared clonotypes between healthy human individuals. Method: immunoSEQ multiplex PCR; TCRdb's copy keeps in-frame clones and lacks some. Of a few million clones listed, 93% were seen once; the top ten hold about 0.39%. The sequenced sample was naive CD4+ T cells from PBMCs. Subset indicated: CD45RA+ positively selected. These receptors were obtained from a man aged 18 to 30 in good health. Some clones in this sample may be carry-over from other donors' samples.

This rearrangement joins TRBV25-1 to TRBJ1-2; D might be TRBD1 (6 bases). The V end was cut by 0 bases, the J end by 7 bases, with 15 bases between. The germline gives CDR1 MGHDK, CDR2 SYGVNS. This CDR3 comprises 15 residues. CDR3 protein: CASSEYSRGSSGYTF. The CDR3 coding sequence is TGTGCCAGCAGTGAATATAGCAGGGGTTCTAGTGGCTACACCTTC.

The chain has TRBV18 and TRBJ1-2, with 7 positions matching TRBD1. V gave up 2 bases and J gave up 6 bases; unmatched junction bases: 9. In germline, CDR1 is KGHSH, CDR2 LQKENI. This CDR3 spans 15 amino acids. In DNA form, the CDR3 reads TGTGCCAGCTCACCAACGCAGGGGGAACTCAATGGCTACACCTTC. Protein product: CASSPTQGELNGYTF.

This clone was detected only once. V and J are TRBV7-9 and TRBJ2-1; D uncertain. CDR3 length: 18 amino acids. Per germline, CDR1 SEHNR and CDR2 FQNEAQ (reference sequence). The germline V and J ends were trimmed by 5 bases and 0 bases, with 20 bases remaining between them. The CDR3 loop is CASSPDHFGGFSYNEQFF. CDR3 bases: TGTGCCAGCAGCCCAGACCATTTTGGCGGATTCTCCTACAATGAGCAGTTCTTC.

The gene calls are TRBV28 and TRBJ2-3; 9 bases agree with TRBD2. V gave up 5 bases and J gave up 10 bases; unmatched junction bases: 10. The CDR3 is 14 amino acids. Germline lookup yields CDR1 MDHEN and CDR2 SYDVKM. The CDR3 is CASSLTSGYTPQYF. As DNA, the CDR3 is TGTGCCAGCAGTCTGACTAGCGGATACACTCCGCAGTATTTT.

Concerning this clone: The sample contains more than one DNA sequence encoding this CDR3. The rearrangement links TRBV28 to TRBJ1-2, with D possibly TRBD1 on 5 matching bases. Per germline, CDR1 MDHEN and CDR2 SYDVKM. The V end lost 2 bases, the J end lost 6 bases, and 10 bases lay between the germline ends. The CDR3 is 13 amino acids. CDR3 nucleotide sequence: TGTGCCAGCAGTTTAGGGCAGGGTGATGGCTACACCTTC. Protein product: CASSLGQGDGYTF.

This chain uses TRBV5-1 with TRBJ2-1; TRBD1 matches at 9 bases. V was pared by 4 bases and J by 3 bases, with 8 bases of the junction left unmatched. Per germline, CDR1 SGHRS and CDR2 YFSETQ. The CDR3 extends over 16 amino acids. CDR3 region: CASSATGTGRYNEQFF. The CDR3 DNA follows: TGCGCCAGCAGCGCAACCGGGACAGGGCGCTACAATGAGCAGTTCTTC.

This chain links TRBV28 with TRBJ1-1, with TRBD1 matching 7 bases. Germline V lookup: CDR1 MDHEN, CDR2 SYDVKM. The CDR3 is made up of 12 amino acids. Unmatched junction bases numbered 5, after V lost 5 bases and J lost 8 bases. CDR3 DNA sequence: TGTGCCAGCAGTGTCGACAGGGCCGAAGCTTTCTTT. Protein sequence: CASSVDRAEAFF.

V gene TRBV7-2 combines with J gene TRBJ1-2, with 9 bases lining up with TRBD1. CDR1 SGHTA and CDR2 FQGNSA come from the germline V gene. The ends lost 2 bases at V and 4 bases at J; junction bases unmatched: 5. The CDR3 runs to 15 residues. The CDR3 bases are TGTGCCAGCAGCTTAATGGGGACAGGGCCCTATGGCTACACCTTC. It is translated as CASSLMGTGPYGYTF.

This rearrangement joins TRBV30 to TRBJ1-5, with D unresolved. Germline loops: CDR1 GTSNPN, CDR2 SVGIG (reference sequence). V was shortened by 5 bases and J by 0 bases, with 11 bases between the two germline ends. The CDR3 spans 14 residues. Here the CDR3 DNA reads TGTGCCTGGGCAGGTGAATATAGCAATCAGCCCCAGCATTTT. Amino acids: CAWAGEYSNQPQHF.

On this clone itself: Within the sample, other DNA sequences also encode this same CDR3. For the CDR3, the DNA is TGTGCCAGCAGCTTAGACTTCACAGATACGCAGTATTTT. Protein product: CASSLDFTDTQYF. The chain carries TRBV11-2 and TRBJ2-3; the D is unclear. Trimming removed 0 bases at V and 2 bases at J, with 3 bases between. This CDR3 has 13 amino acids. Germline lookup yields CDR1 SGHAT and CDR2 FQNNGV.

Of note for this clone: Other DNA sequences in the sample encode the same CDR3. The V call is TRBV7-2, the J call TRBJ1-1, with a tentative D call TRBD1 (5 bases). Trimming stripped 3 bases from V and 1 base from J, with 9 bases between. Germline CDR1 and CDR2: SGHTA and FQGNSA. The CDR3 totals 14 residues. The CDR3 reads CASSFLTGNTEAFF. DNA for the CDR3: TGTGCCAGCAGCTTCCTAACAGGGAACACTGAAGCTTTCTTT.

The J gene is TRBJ2-2, the V gene TRBV27; 7 bases are shared with TRBD2. CDR1 and CDR2 from the germline V gene are MNHEY and SMNVEV (reference sequence). The CDR3 has 14 amino acids. The V gene end was trimmed by 5 bases and the J gene end by 4 bases; junction bases not matched to a gene: 4. CDR3 DNA: TGTGCCAGCAGTACCCCTAGCGGCACCGGGGAGCTGTTTTTT. This codes for CASSTPSGTGELFF.

CDR3 sequence (DNA): TGTGCCATCAGTGAGTCGAGAAACAATGAGCAGTTCTTC. Its protein product is CAISESRNNEQFF. V is TRBV10-3 and J is TRBJ2-1; D ambiguous. There are 13 residues in the CDR3. Germline V gene sequence: CDR1 ENHRY, CDR2 SYGVKD. The V gene lost 0 bases and the J gene lost 5 bases, with 5 bases spanning the gap.

The V and J genes are TRBV6-1 and TRBJ2-3; D remains unclear. The germline gives CDR1 MNHNS, CDR2 SASEGT. V was clipped by 6 bases and J by 2 bases, with 12 bases between them. This CDR3 spans 14 amino acids. CDR3 region: CASRGGAYTDTQYF. The CDR3 DNA sequence: TGTGCCAGCAGGGGCGGTGCATACACAGATACGCAGTATTTT.

V usage is TRBV7-2 and J usage is TRBJ2-1, with TRBD2 identical over 12 bases. This CDR3 is built from 15 residues. Germline CDR1 SGHTA, CDR2 FQGNSA. With 4 bases clipped from V and 9 bases from J, the junction kept 7 bases outside the gene matches. CDR3 sequence: CASSSGTSGFGEQFF. The CDR3 DNA follows: TGTGCCAGCAGCTCCGGGACTAGCGGGTTCGGTGAGCAGTTCTTC.